This T cell receptor (beta chain) was profiled in a study of cytomegalovirus exposure and HLA in healthy donors. Primers included in the PCR were 60 Vbeta and 13 Jbeta primers. Some clones are missing from TCRdb's copy, which holds only in-frame ones; the method was immunoSEQ multiplex PCR. The data contain 160,000 or so clones, roughly 80% of them singletons. The CDR3 sequence is 16 residues long. J lost 8 bases, V lost 3 bases, and 11 bases had no gene match. Germline assignment: CDR1 SGHNT and CDR2 YYREEE (reference sequence). Sequenced sample: PBMCs. The chain carries TRBV5-4 and TRBJ2-1; 10 bases line up with TRBD2. This receptor was obtained from a male donor in good health and CMV-seropositive. Here the CDR3 DNA reads TGTGCCAGCAGCTCGCCAGCAGCGGGAGGGCTACATGAGCAGTTCTTC. Its translation: CASSSPAAGGLHEQFF. The whole variable domain, remainder taken from reference TRBV5-4 and TRBJ2-1, is ETGVTQSPTHLIKTRGQQVTLRCSSQSGHNTVSWYQQALGQGPQFIFQYYREEENGRGNFPPRFSGLQFPNYSSELNVNALELDDSALYLCASSSPAAGGLHEQFFGPGTRLTVL.